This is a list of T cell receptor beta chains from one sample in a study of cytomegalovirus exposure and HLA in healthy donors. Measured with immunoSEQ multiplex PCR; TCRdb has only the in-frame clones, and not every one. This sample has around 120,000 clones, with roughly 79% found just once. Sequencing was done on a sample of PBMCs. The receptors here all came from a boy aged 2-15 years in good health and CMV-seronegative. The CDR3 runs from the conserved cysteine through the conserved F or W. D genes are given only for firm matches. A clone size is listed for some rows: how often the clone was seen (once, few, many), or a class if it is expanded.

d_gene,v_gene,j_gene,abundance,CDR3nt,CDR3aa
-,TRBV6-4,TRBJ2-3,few,TGTGCCAGCAGTTATAGATCGACAGATACGCAGTATTTT,CASSYRSTDTQYF
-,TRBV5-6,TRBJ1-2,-,TGTGCCAGCAGCGCCGATTACAGGGAGTCTCGATATGGCTACACCTTC,CASSADYRESRYGYTF
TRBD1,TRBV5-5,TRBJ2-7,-,TGTGCCAGCAGCTTGGCCCCTGGGACAGACAGGGCCCCGGCCTACGAGCAGTACTTC,CASSLAPGTDRAPAYEQYF
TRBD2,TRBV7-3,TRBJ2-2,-,TGTGCCAGCAGCTCCCGCGGGGGGAGTTTAGGCACCGGGGAGCTGTTTTTT,CASSSRGGSLGTGELFF
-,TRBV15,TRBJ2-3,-,TGTGCCACTCGGGACTCGAGCACAGATACGCAGTATTTT,CATRDSSTDTQYF
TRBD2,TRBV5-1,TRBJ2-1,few,TGCGCCAGCAGCTCGGGACTAGCGGGAGGGTGGAATGAGCAGTTCTTC,CASSSGLAGGWNEQFF
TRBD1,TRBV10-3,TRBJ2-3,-,TGTGCCATCAGTTCCCCCGGGACAGGGGTAGATACGCAGTATTTT,CAISSPGTGVDTQYF
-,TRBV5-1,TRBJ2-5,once,TGCGCCAGCATGTTGGGGGGGCTAGAGACCCAGTACTTC,CASMLGGLETQYF
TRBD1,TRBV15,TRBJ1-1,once,TGTGCCACCAGCAGGGGAGACAGGGGGAACACCGAAGCTTTCTTT,CATSRGDRGNTEAFF
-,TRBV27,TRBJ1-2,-,TGTGCCAGCAGTTTATCGCAGGGGTACGGCTACACCTTC,CASSLSQGYGYTF
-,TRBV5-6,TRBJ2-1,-,TGTGCCAGCAGCTCAATAGGGAGCTCTGAGCAGTTCTTC,CASSSIGSSEQFF
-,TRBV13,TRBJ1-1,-,TGTGCCAGCAGCTTAGTAACAGCGAACACTGAAGCTTTCTTT,CASSLVTANTEAFF
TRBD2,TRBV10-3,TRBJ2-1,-,TGTGCCATGAGCGGGAGGGCGGACAATGAGCAGTTCTTC,CAMSGRADNEQFF
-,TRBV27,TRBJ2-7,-,TGTGCCAGCAGTCTAGGGGCCTACTCCTACGAGCAGTACTTC,CASSLGAYSYEQYF
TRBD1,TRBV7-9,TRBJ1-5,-,TGTTCCAGCAGCCCTGGACAGGGAATGGGCAATCAGCCCCAGCATTTT,CSSSPGQGMGNQPQHF
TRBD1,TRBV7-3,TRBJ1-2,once,TGTGCCAGCAGAGGGACAGCCGCGGAAGGCTACACCTTC,CASRGTAAEGYTF
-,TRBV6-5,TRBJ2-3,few,TGTGCCAGCAGTAAGACTAGACTGTACACAGATACGCAGTATTTT,CASSKTRLYTDTQYF
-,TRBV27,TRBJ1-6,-,TGTGCCAGCAGTTTATTCTCTAATTCACCCCTCCACTTT,CASSLFSNSPLHF
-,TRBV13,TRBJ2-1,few,TGTGCCAGCAGCTTAAACATCGTCTACAATGAGCAGTTCTTC,CASSLNIVYNEQFF
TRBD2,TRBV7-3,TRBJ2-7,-,TGTGCCAGCAGCTTGACCCGCCTAGCGGGGGGCTACGAGCAGTACTTC,CASSLTRLAGGYEQYF
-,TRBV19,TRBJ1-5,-,TGTGCCAGTAAAAGGACAGCGTCTGATGGCAATCAGCCCCAGCATTTT,CASKRTASDGNQPQHF
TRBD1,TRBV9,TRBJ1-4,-,TGTGCCAGCAGCGCCAGGGGGCTGAATGAAAAACTGTTTTTT,CASSARGLNEKLFF
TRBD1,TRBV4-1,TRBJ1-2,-,TGCGCCAGCAGCCCTGACAGGGGAGGGGACTATGGCTACACCTTC,CASSPDRGGDYGYTF
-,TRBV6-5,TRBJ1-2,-,TGTGCCAGCAGTCACCGGGTGGGGCTAACCTATGGCTACACCTTC,CASSHRVGLTYGYTF
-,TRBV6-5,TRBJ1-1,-,TGTGCCAGCAGTTACATCGACAGGAACACTGAAGCTTTCTTT,CASSYIDRNTEAFF
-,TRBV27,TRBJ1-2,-,TGTGCCAGCAGATCCGGGGACTATGGCTACACCTTC,CASRSGDYGYTF
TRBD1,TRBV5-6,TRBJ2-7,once,TGTGCCAGCAGCCCTCCCTCGACAGGGACGACCTCCTACGAGCAGTACTTC,CASSPPSTGTTSYEQYF
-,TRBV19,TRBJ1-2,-,TGTGCCAGTAGTCCCGGGGAGGGCTCTAACTATGGCTACACCTTC,CASSPGEGSNYGYTF
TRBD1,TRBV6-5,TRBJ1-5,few,TGTGCCAGCAGATTCGACAGGGTGGGTCAGCCCCAGCATTTT,CASRFDRVGQPQHF
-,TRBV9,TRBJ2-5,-,TGTGCCAGCAGCGTAGGGACCGGAGGACGGGGAGAGACCCAGTACTTC,CASSVGTGGRGETQYF
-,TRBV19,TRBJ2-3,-,TGTGCCAGCCGGCCCCCACTGAGACAGAGCCTAAATACGCAGTATTTT,CASRPPLRQSLNTQYF
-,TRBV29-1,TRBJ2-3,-,TGCAGCGTTGTGGGATTGGGGTTGGGGAGGCCAGATACGCAGTATTTT,CSVVGLGLGRPDTQYF
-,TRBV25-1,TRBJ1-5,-,TGTGCCAGCAGTGACGCCGTGAGAGGTCAGCCCCAGCATTTT,CASSDAVRGQPQHF
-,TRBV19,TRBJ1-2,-,TGTGCCAGTACCGTCACAGGGAACTATGGCTACACCTTC,CASTVTGNYGYTF
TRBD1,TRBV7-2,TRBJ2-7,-,TGTGCCAGCAGTCAACCGGGACAGGGAGACGAGCAGTACTTC,CASSQPGQGDEQYF
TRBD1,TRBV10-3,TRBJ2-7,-,TGTGCCATCAGTTCAGGACAGGCCGCTTCCTACGAGCAGTACTTC,CAISSGQAASYEQYF
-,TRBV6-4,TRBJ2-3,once,TGTGCCAGCAGTGCGGACAGCGGGGAGGGTACGCAGTATTTT,CASSADSGEGTQYF
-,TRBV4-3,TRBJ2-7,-,TGCGCCAGCAGCCAAGACAGGGAGGATATCGACGAGCAGTACTTC,CASSQDREDIDEQYF
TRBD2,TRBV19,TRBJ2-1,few,TGTGCCAGTAGCCCCGGACTAGCGGGGGATGAGCAGTTCTTC,CASSPGLAGDEQFF
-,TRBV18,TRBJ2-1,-,TGTGCCAGCTCCCCGCCGCCAGGCTACAATGAGCAGTTCTTC,CASSPPPGYNEQFF